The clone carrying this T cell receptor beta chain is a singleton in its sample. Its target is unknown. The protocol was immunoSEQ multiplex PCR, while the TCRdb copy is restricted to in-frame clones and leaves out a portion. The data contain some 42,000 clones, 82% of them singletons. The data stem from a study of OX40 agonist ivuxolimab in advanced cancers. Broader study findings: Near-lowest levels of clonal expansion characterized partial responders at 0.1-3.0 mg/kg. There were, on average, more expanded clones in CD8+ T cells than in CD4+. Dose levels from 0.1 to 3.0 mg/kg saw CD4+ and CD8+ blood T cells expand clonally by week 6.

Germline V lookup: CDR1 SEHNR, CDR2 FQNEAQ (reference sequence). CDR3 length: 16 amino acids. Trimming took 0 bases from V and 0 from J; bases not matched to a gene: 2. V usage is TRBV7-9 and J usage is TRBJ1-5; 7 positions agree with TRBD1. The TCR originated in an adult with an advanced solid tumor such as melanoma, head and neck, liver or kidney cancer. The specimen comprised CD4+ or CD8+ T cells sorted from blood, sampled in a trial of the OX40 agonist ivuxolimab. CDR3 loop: CASSLATGDSNQPQHF. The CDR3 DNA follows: TGTGCCAGCAGCTTAGCCACAGGGGATAGCAATCAGCCCCAGCATTTT. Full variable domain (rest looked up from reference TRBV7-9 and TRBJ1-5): DTGVSQNPRHKITKRGQNVTFRCDPISEHNRLYWYRQTLGQGPEFLTYFQNEAQLEKSRLLSDRFSAERPKGSFSTLEIQRTEQGDSAMYLCASSLATGDSNQPQHFGDGTRLSIL.